Below, 22 T cell receptor beta chains from the same sample are listed, as sequenced in a study of control samples from healthy donors and cancer patients. TCRdb keeps only in-frame clones here, not all; method: immunoSEQ multiplex PCR. Of some 120,000 clones listed, around nine tenths were seen once; the top ten hold about 8.7%. Sequencing input: blood. The receptors were sampled from a man in his forties in good health.

CDR3 nucleotide sequence: TGTGCCAGCTTGCTGGGGACAGGGGGCCACGAGCAGTACTTC. Protein sequence: CASLLGTGGHEQYF. The chain employs TRBV7-8 and TRBJ2-7, with TRBD1 identical over 12 bases. The CDR3 runs to 14 residues. Germline assignment: CDR1 SGHVS and CDR2 FQNEAQ. V trimming: 8 bases; J trimming: 5 bases; junction bases outside the gene matches: 7.

This clone has just one count. The rearrangement joins TRBV6-1 to TRBJ2-4, with TRBD2 matching over 8 bases. Germline lookup yields CDR1 MNHNS and CDR2 SASEGT. J gave up 1 base and V 2 bases, and 19 bases lay outside the gene matches. The CDR3 length is 21 residues. In DNA form, the CDR3 reads TGTGCCAGCAGTGAAAGTGCCCCGGCGGGGTCAGCGGGGGTGGCCAAAAACATTCAGTACTTC. It translates to CASSESAPAGSAGVAKNIQYF.

The CDR3 bases are TGCGCCAGCAGCCCCTCCGTGGGGAGCTCCTACAATGAGCAGTTCTTC. Translated: CASSPSVGSSYNEQFF. This rearrangement joins TRBV4-3 to TRBJ2-1, with TRBD2 as a possible D gene (5 bases). CDR1 is LGHNA, CDR2 YSLEER, per germline. Trimming stripped 4 bases from V and 0 bases from J, with 13 bases between. CDR3 length: 16 amino acids.

CDR3 sequence reads: CASSDQPPGRNKAFF. The CDR3 nucleotides are TGTGCCAGCAGTGACCAACCCCCGGGACGGAACAAAGCTTTCTTT. The chain uses TRBV6-1 and TRBJ1-1; tentatively, D is TRBD1 (5 bases). CDR3 length: 15 amino acids. From germline, CDR1 is MNHNS and CDR2 SASEGT. V gave up 3 bases and J gave up 9 bases, with 20 bases separating them.

The chain couples TRBV9 to TRBJ2-1; TRBD2 matches 7 bases. CDR1 and CDR2 (germline): SGDLS, YYNGEE. V gave up 3 bases and J gave up 4 bases; unmatched junction bases: 7. This CDR3 is 15 amino acids long. The CDR3 DNA sequence: TGTGCCAGCAGCGCCCACCTAGCGGAGTACAATGAGCAGTTCTTC. Translating it yields CASSAHLAEYNEQFF.

V gene TRBV9 combines with J gene TRBJ2-5; 11 bases are a match to TRBD2. CDR3 size: 15 residues. V lost 5 bases, J lost 7 bases, and 10 bases stayed unmatched. Per the germline V gene, CDR1 is SGDLS and CDR2 is YYNGEE. CDR3 DNA sequence: TGTGCCAGCAGTGGGACTAGCGGTCGAGGGGGGACCCAGTACTTC. Amino acids: CASSGTSGRGGTQYF.

V gene TRBV30 combines with J gene TRBJ1-1; no firm D call. The CDR3 runs 13 residues. Per the germline V gene, CDR1 is GTSNPN and CDR2 is SVGIG (reference sequence). Between the trimmed V and J ends, which lost 4 bases and 3 bases, there was a span of 12 bases. The CDR3, as DNA: TGTGCCTGGATTCAGCCGTTCTACACTGAAGCTTTCTTT. The encoded protein is CAWIQPFYTEAFF.

On this clone: Germline is not matched at one junction end, which may reflect a read error. The chain carries TRBV15 and TRBJ2-7; possibly TRBD1 for D (5 bases). Germline values: CDR1 LNHNV, CDR2 YYDKDF (reference sequence). CDR3 length: 16 residues. The CDR3 loop is CVTSRAGQARTYEQYF. The CDR3 DNA follows: TGTGTCACCAGCAGGGCCGGTCAGGCCAGAACCTACGAGCAGTACTTC.

The CDR3: CASSLPPGQNTEAFF. CDR3 sequence (DNA): TGTGCCAGCAGCTTGCCCCCGGGACAGAACACTGAAGCTTTCTTT. The chain employs TRBV5-4 and TRBJ1-1; a possible D gene is TRBD1 (6 bases). The CDR3 consists of 15 residues. V gave up 1 base and J gave up 1 base, with 11 bases separating them. CDR1 is SGHNT and CDR2 is YYREEE in the germline V gene (reference sequence).

This chain uses TRBV7-2 with TRBJ1-2; D possibly corresponds to TRBD1 (6 bases). Germline CDR1 is SGHTA and CDR2 is FQGNSA. V lost 5 bases, J lost 4 bases, and 11 bases lay in between. This CDR3 is 13 amino acids long. CDR3 bases: TGTGCCAGCAGCGCGGACAGAATCTATGGCTACACCTTC. This codes for CASSADRIYGYTF.

V usage is TRBV3-1 (or the pseudogene TRBV3-2) and J usage is TRBJ1-4, with 10 positions matching TRBD1. The trim removed 5 bases at V and 8 bases at J, leaving 8 bases unmatched. The germline CDR1 and CDR2 sequences are LGHDT and YNNKEL (reference sequence). This CDR3 contains 15 residues. The CDR3: CASSVRDRGFEKLFF. The CDR3 coding sequence is TGTGCCAGCAGCGTCCGGGACAGGGGATTCGAAAAACTGTTTTTT.

Concerning this clone itself: Other nucleotide sequences in the sample specify the same CDR3. The chain carries TRBV7-2 and TRBJ1-5; no clear D gene. Germline values: CDR1 SGHTA, CDR2 FQGNSA. The CDR3 is 13 amino acids. V was trimmed by 2 bases and J by 2 bases, leaving 4 bases between them. DNA for the CDR3: TGTGCCAGCAGCTTAACCGGCAATCAGCCCCAGCATTTT. Translation gives CASSLTGNQPQHF.

This clone has a single count. The genes are TRBV6-5 and TRBJ2-1; TRBD2 is a possible D gene (5 bases). CDR1 is MNHEY, CDR2 SVGAGI, per germline. V was clipped by 4 bases and J by 0 bases, with 13 bases between them. CDR3 size: 16 residues. The CDR3 spells CASSSHSVSSYNEQFF. CDR3 sequence (DNA): TGTGCCAGCAGTTCCCATAGCGTCAGCTCCTACAATGAGCAGTTCTTC.

Only one count was recorded for this clone. V gene TRBV12-5 combines with J gene TRBJ1-5; the match to TRBD1 covers 8 bases. The CDR3 covers 16 residues. Germline trimming cut 3 bases from V and 6 bases from J; bases unmatched to any gene: 10. Germline V gene lookup returns CDR1 LGHNT and CDR2 FRNRAP. CDR3 coding DNA: TGTGCTAGTGGTTTAACCGGGACAGGTGGTAGTCAGCCCCAGCATTTT. Protein sequence: CASGLTGTGGSQPQHF.

The chain has TRBV4-3 and TRBJ2-3; 10 bases fit TRBD2. The CDR3 has 17 residues. Per the germline V gene, CDR1 is LGHNA and CDR2 is YSLEER. V lost 0 bases, J lost 1 base, and 4 bases stayed unmatched. The DNA for the CDR3 is TGCGCCAGCAGCCAAGATTGGGGGACTAGCGGCACAGATACGCAGTATTTT. Amino acids: CASSQDWGTSGTDTQYF.

The chain recombines TRBV30 with TRBJ1-1; D remains unclear. The CDR3 is 14 residues long. Per the germline V gene, CDR1 is GTSNPN and CDR2 is SVGIG (reference sequence). V gave up 1 base and J gave up 0 bases, with 9 bases separating them. CDR3 sequence reads: CAWSGGNLNTEAFF. The DNA for the CDR3 is TGTGCCTGGAGTGGAGGGAACCTGAACACTGAAGCTTTCTTT.

The chain links TRBV5-6 to TRBJ2-5, with D hard to call. The V end lost 1 base, the J end lost 5 bases, and 9 bases lay between the germline ends. The CDR3 has 13 residues. Per the germline V gene, CDR1 is SGHDT and CDR2 is YYEEEE. The CDR3 sequence: CASSLWIRETQYF. The DNA for the CDR3 is TGTGCCAGCAGCTTGTGGATCCGGGAGACCCAGTACTTC.

The chain uses TRBV29-1 and TRBJ2-3; D may match TRBD1 or TRBD2 (5 bases each). Germline CDR1 reads SQVTM; CDR2 reads ANQGSEA. The CDR3 runs to 12 residues. V lost 3 bases and J 5 bases, leaving 9 bases between the germline ends. The CDR3 nucleotides are TGCAGCGTTGAGGGGGTCGGAGATACGCAGTATTTT. Translation gives CSVEGVGDTQYF.

The V gene is TRBV7-8, the J gene TRBJ1-1; D remains ambiguous. Looked up from germline, CDR1 is SGHVS and CDR2 is FQNEAQ. CDR3 length: 14 residues. Trimming took off 5 bases at V and 4 bases at J, with 14 bases between the two ends. In DNA, the CDR3 is TGTGCCAGCAGCGCCTCTAGAGGTATCACTGAAGCTTTCTTT. It translates to CASSASRGITEAFF.

This clone was seen once. The chain links TRBV24-1 to TRBJ1-2; maybe TRBD1 (6 bases). The CDR3 contains 11 residues. CDR1 is KGHDR and CDR2 is SFDVKD in the germline V gene. Trimming stripped 9 bases from V and 6 bases from J, with 10 bases between. The CDR3 protein is CATSWTDGYTF. The CDR3 region has the DNA TGTGCCACCTCGTGGACAGATGGCTACACCTTC.

The V gene is TRBV12-3 or TRBV12-4, the J gene TRBJ1-6; 7 bases fit TRBD1. After removal of 6 bases from V and 10 bases from J, the junction contained 6 bases not matched to a gene. The CDR3 is made up of 13 amino acids. CDR3 loop: CASRTGLGSPLHF. CDR3 in DNA: TGTGCCAGCAGGACAGGGTTAGGGTCACCCCTCCACTTT.

The chain uses TRBV19 and TRBJ1-6, with a possible D match to TRBD1 (5 bases). Trimming shortened V by 5 bases and J by 7 bases, and 12 bases separated the two germline ends. The germline gives CDR1 LNHDA, CDR2 SQIVND (reference sequence). CDR3 length equals 14 residues. As DNA, the CDR3 is TGTGCCAGTAGTGATCAGGGAAGGAATTCACCCCTCCACTTT. Translated, it gives CASSDQGRNSPLHF.